The 14 T cell receptor beta chains below come from one sample, sequenced in a study of CD8 T cells in ankylosing spondylitis. Points from the study as a whole: About 8 highly homologous variants made up a TCR beta motif, and this motif appeared characteristic of ankylosing spondylitis blood.

TCRdb used MiXCR to reprocess the 5' RACE reads, holding one entry per CDR3 protein. Here the sample spans about 500,000 distinct CDR3 sequences, about 5.7% being singletons. Antigen specificity for these receptors is unknown. Input material: blood, either unsorted or a sorted T cell fraction (not recorded which). The receptors were gathered from a male donor with ankylosing spondylitis.

The sample holds many counts of this clonotype. This sequence joins TRBV20-1 and TRBJ1-5, with 8 bases fitting TRBD1. Germline trimming cut 7 bases from V and 11 bases from J; bases unmatched to any gene: 7. The CDR3 runs 11 residues. CDR1 is DFQATT, CDR2 SNEGSKA, per germline (reference sequence). The DNA for the CDR3 is TGCAGTGTTACAAGACAGGGGACCCAGCATTTT. Protein sequence: CSVTRQGTQHF.

This clonotype appeared many times. The chain recombines TRBV29-1 with TRBJ1-2; D perhaps matches TRBD1 (5 bases). The CDR3 length is 14 residues. Germline V CDR1 and CDR2: SQVTM, ANQGSEA. V shed 4 bases and J shed 7 bases, with 19 bases lying between them. The CDR3 DNA sequence: TGCAGCGTTGCCCCACGACAGTTCAAGCGTGGCTACACCTTC. Translated: CSVAPRQFKRGYTF.

Ten or more counts support this clonotype. A much more abundant neighbour one base away suggests this may be a read error. The gene calls are TRBV6-5 and TRBJ2-3; D not resolved. The CDR3 has 14 amino acids. Trimming cost V 2 bases and J 0 bases, with 6 bases left between them. The germline CDR1 and CDR2 sequences are MNHEY and SVGAGI. The CDR3 here is CASSYGISTDTQYF. The CDR3 nucleotides read TGTGCCAGCAGTTACGGGATTAGCACAGATACGCAGTATTTT.

This clonotype was detected many times. The gene calls are TRBV24-1 and TRBJ1-2, with D maybe TRBD1 (5 bases). CDR1 KGHDR and CDR2 SFDVKD come from the germline V gene. Trimming removed 3 bases at V and 2 bases at J, with 9 bases between. The CDR3 runs 14 residues. CDR3 nucleotides: TGTGCCACCAGTGATCAGACAGCCAACTATGGCTACACCTTC. Translating gives CATSDQTANYGYTF.

This clonotype was detected many times. This rearrangement joins TRBV20-1 to TRBJ2-2, with 13 bases identical to TRBD2. The ends lost 5 bases at V and 5 bases at J; junction bases unmatched: 2. The CDR3 is made up of 14 amino acids. The germline V gene has CDR1 DFQATT and CDR2 SNEGSKA (reference sequence). Here the CDR3 reads CSAPTSGRTGELFF. Written as DNA, the CDR3 is TGCAGTGCTCCGACTAGCGGGAGGACCGGGGAGCTGTTTTTT.

Ten or more counts support this clonotype. CDR3 amino acids: CASSLLLRHTGELFF. Written as DNA, the CDR3 is TGTGCCAGCAGCCTGCTGTTGCGCCACACCGGGGAGCTGTTTTTT. The V call is TRBV7-8, the J call TRBJ2-2; no definite D call. The V and J ends lost 5 bases and 3 bases respectively, with 13 bases between them. The CDR3 has 15 residues. Germline V gene sequence: CDR1 SGHVS, CDR2 FQNEAQ.

This clonotype was found many times. V gene TRBV15 combines with J gene TRBJ2-2; the D gene is possibly TRBD1 (5 bases). This CDR3 comprises 16 residues. The V gene's germline CDR1 is LNHNV and CDR2 YYDKDF (reference sequence). The V and J ends lost 0 bases and 0 bases respectively, with 8 bases between them. This chain's CDR3 is CATSRERGANTGELFF. The CDR3 DNA reads as TGTGCCACCAGCAGAGAAAGGGGTGCGAACACCGGGGAGCTGTTTTTT. The variable domain in full, with the rest retrieved from reference TRBV15 and TRBJ2-2, is DAMVIQNPRYQVTQFGKPVTLSCSQTLNHNVMYWYQQKSSQAPKLLFHYYDKDFNNEADTPDNFQSRRPNTSFCFLDIRSPGLGDTAMYLCATSRERGANTGELFFGEGSRLTVL.

This clonotype was seen at least ten times. The CDR3 DNA is TGCAGCGTTGAATTATTCTCTGGGGCCAACGTCCTGACTTTC. Residues: CSVELFSGANVLTF. The V and J genes are TRBV29-1 and TRBJ2-6; no reliable D call. Trimming left V 2 bases short and J 0 bases short, with 5 bases between. Per germline, CDR1 SQVTM and CDR2 ANQGSEA. The CDR3 contains 14 residues.

In its sample, this clonotype was seen many times. CDR3 DNA: TGCAGCGTTTATAGCGGGGAAGAGACCCAGTACTTC. It is translated as CSVYSGEETQYF. The gene calls are TRBV29-1 and TRBJ2-5, with TRBD2 identical over 8 bases. V trimming: 5 bases; J trimming: 3 bases; junction bases outside the gene matches: 2. Germline V gene lookup returns CDR1 SQVTM and CDR2 ANQGSEA. This CDR3 spans 12 amino acids.

The sample holds a few counts of this clonotype. This chain uses TRBV20-1 with TRBJ1-4, with D possibly matching TRBD1 (6 bases). Germline V gene lookup returns CDR1 DFQATT and CDR2 SNEGSKA (reference sequence). Trimming cost V 6 bases and J 2 bases, with 10 bases left between them. CDR3 size: 13 residues. CDR3 coding DNA: TGCAGTGCCAGACAGGTCACTAATGAAAAACTGTTTTTT. As protein: CSARQVTNEKLFF.

The table lists this clonotype with many counts. This chain links TRBV7-9 with TRBJ1-6; D gene ambiguous. CDR1 and CDR2 (germline): SEHNR, FQNEAQ (reference sequence). This CDR3 has 13 amino acids. The V end was cut by 4 bases, the J end by 9 bases, with 10 bases between. As DNA, the CDR3 is TGTGCCAGCAGCTGGGGAGAGGGTTCACCCCTCCACTTT. Translation: CASSWGEGSPLHF. The whole variable domain, remainder taken from reference TRBV7-9 and TRBJ1-6, is DTGVSQNPRHKITKRGQNVTFRCDPISEHNRLYWYRQTLGQGPEFLTYFQNEAQLEKSRLLSDRFSAERPKGSFSTLEIQRTEQGDSAMYLCASSWGEGSPLHFGNGTRLTVT.

The table lists this clonotype with many counts. The chain recombines TRBV7-2 with TRBJ2-1; 8 bases are a match to TRBD1. From germline, CDR1 is SGHTA and CDR2 FQGNSA. CDR3 length: 15 amino acids. Trimming cost V 0 bases and J 7 bases; bases outside gene matches: 5. The CDR3: CASSLARTGWNEQFF. Here the CDR3 DNA reads TGTGCCAGCAGCTTAGCTAGGACAGGGTGGAATGAGCAGTTCTTC.

This clonotype came up many times. The chain combines TRBV6-5 with TRBJ1-2; D is ambiguous. This CDR3 contains 17 residues. V lost 0 bases and J lost 7, with 21 bases in between. Germline V gene lookup returns CDR1 MNHEY and CDR2 SVGAGI. The DNA for the CDR3 is TGTGCCAGCAGTTACTCCCCCTGGGTAGGGTTTAGTGCTGGCTACACCTTC. Translated: CASSYSPWVGFSAGYTF.

This clonotype was seen at least ten times. The rearrangement joins TRBV5-1 to TRBJ2-3; D is undetermined. V was pared by 3 bases and J by 10 bases, with 12 bases between. CDR3 length: 12 amino acids. Germline CDR1 reads SGHRS; CDR2 reads YFSETQ. For the CDR3, the DNA is TGCGCCAGCAGCTACCCCAGAGCGCCGCAGTATTTT. Its translation: CASSYPRAPQYF.